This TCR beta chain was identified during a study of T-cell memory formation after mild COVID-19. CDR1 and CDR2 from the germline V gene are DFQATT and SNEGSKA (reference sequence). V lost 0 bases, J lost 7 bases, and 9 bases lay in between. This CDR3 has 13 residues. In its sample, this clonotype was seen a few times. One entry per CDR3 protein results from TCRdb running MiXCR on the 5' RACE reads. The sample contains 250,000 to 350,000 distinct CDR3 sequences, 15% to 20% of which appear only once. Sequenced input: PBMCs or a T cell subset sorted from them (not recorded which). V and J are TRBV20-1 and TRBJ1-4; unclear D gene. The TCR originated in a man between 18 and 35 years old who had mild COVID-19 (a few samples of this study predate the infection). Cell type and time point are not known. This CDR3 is CSARDRRIEKLFF. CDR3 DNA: TGCAGTGCTAGAGATCGTCGAATTGAAAAACTGTTTTTT.